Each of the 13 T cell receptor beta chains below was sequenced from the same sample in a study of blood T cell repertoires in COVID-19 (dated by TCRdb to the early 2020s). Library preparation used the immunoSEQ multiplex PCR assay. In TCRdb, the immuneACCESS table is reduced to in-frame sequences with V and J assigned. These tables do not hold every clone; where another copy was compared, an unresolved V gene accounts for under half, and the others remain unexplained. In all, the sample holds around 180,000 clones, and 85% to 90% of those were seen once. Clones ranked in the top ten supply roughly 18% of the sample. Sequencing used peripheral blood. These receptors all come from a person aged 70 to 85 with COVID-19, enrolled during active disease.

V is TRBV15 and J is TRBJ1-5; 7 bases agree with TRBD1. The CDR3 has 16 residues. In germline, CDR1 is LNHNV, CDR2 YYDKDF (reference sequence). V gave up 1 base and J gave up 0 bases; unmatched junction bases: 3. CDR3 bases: TGTGCCACCAGCAGAGCCACAGGGGTTAGCAATCAGCCCCAGCATTTT. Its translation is CATSRATGVSNQPQHF.

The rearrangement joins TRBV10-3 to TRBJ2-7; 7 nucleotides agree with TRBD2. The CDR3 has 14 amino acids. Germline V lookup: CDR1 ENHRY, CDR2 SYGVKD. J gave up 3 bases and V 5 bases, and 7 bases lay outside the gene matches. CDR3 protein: CAISSEAGVYEQYF. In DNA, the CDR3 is TGTGCCATCAGTTCAGAGGCGGGGGTCTACGAGCAGTACTTC.

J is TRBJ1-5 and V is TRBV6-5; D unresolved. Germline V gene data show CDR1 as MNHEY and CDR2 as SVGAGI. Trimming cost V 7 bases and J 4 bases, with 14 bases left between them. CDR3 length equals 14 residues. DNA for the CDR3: TGTGCCAGCAATTTAAGACGGACTAATCAGCCCCAGCATTTT. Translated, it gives CASNLRRTNQPQHF.

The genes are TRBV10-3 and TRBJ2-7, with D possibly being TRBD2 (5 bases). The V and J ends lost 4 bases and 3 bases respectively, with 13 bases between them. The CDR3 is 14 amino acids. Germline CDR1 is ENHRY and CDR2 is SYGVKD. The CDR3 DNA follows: TGTGCCATCAGTGGAGGGCAGGTCAACTACGAGCAGTACTTC. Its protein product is CAISGGQVNYEQYF.

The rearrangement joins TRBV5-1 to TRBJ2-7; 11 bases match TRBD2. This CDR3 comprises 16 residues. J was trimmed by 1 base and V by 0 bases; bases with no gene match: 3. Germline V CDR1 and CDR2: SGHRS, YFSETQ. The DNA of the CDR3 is TGCGCCAGCAGCTTGGTACTAGCGGGAGCGTCCTACGAGCAGTACTTC. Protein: CASSLVLAGASYEQYF.

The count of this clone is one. CDR3 amino acids: CASSRTSYEQYF. Written as DNA, the CDR3 is TGTGCCAGCAGCCGGACTTCCTACGAGCAGTACTTC. V is TRBV7-9 and J is TRBJ2-7; D possibly corresponds to TRBD2 (5 bases). V lost 5 bases to trimming and J lost 1 base, with 6 bases between them. Germline V gives CDR1 SEHNR, CDR2 FQNEAQ (reference sequence). The CDR3 is made up of 12 amino acids. The full variable domain, its missing parts supplied by reference TRBV7-9 and TRBJ2-7, is DTGVSQNPRHKITKRGQNVTFRCDPISEHNRLYWYRQTLGQGPEFLTYFQNEAQLEKSRLLSDRFSAERPKGSFSTLEIQRTEQGDSAMYLCASSRTSYEQYFGPGTRLTVT.

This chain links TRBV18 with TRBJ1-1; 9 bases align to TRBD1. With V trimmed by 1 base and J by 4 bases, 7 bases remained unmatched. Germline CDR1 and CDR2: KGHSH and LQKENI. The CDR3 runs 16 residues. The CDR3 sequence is CASSPRRQGERTEAFF. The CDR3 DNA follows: TGTGCCAGCTCACCACGCAGACAGGGGGAGCGCACTGAAGCTTTCTTT.

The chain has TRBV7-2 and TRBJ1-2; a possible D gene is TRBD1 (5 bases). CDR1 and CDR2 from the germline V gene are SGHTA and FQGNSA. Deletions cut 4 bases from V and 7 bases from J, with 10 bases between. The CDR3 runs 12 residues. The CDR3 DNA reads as TGTGCCAGCAGCTCAGGACAATTTGGCTACACCTTC. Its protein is CASSSGQFGYTF. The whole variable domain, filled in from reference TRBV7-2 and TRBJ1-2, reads GAGVSQSPSNKVTEKGKDVELRCDPISGHTALYWYRQSLGQGLEFLIYFQGNSAPDKSGLPSDRFSAERTGGSVSTLTIQRTQQEDSAVYLCASSSGQFGYTFGSGTRLTVV.

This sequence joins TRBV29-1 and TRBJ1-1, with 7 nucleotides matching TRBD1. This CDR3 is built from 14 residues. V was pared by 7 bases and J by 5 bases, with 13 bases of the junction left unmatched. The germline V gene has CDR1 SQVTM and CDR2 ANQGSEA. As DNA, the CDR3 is TGCAGCGCGGGCCAAGGGGGCGGTAGGACTGAAGCTTTCTTT. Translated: CSAGQGGGRTEAFF.

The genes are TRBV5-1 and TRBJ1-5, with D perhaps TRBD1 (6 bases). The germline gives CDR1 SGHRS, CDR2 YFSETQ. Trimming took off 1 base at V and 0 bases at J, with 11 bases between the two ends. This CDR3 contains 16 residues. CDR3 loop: CASSLLQGDSNQPQHF. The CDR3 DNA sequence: TGCGCCAGCAGCTTGTTACAGGGAGATAGCAATCAGCCCCAGCATTTT.

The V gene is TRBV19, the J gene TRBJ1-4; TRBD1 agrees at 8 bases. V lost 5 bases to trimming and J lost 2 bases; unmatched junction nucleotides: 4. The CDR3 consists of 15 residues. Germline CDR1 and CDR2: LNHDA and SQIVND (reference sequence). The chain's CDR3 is CASSARQGTNEKLFF. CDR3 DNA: TGTGCCAGTAGTGCAAGACAGGGGACTAATGAAAAACTGTTTTTT.

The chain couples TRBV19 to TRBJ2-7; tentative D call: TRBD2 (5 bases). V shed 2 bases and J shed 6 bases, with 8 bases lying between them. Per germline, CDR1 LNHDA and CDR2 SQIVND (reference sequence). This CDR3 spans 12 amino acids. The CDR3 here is CASSITRAEQYF. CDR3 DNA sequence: TGTGCCAGTAGTATAACTAGAGCCGAGCAGTACTTC. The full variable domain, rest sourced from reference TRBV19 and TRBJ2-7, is DGGITQSPKYLFRKEGQNVTLSCEQNLNHDAMYWYRQDPGQGLRLIYYSQIVNDFQKGDIAEGYSVSREKKESFPLTVTSAQKNPTAFYLCASSITRAEQYFGPGTRLTVT.

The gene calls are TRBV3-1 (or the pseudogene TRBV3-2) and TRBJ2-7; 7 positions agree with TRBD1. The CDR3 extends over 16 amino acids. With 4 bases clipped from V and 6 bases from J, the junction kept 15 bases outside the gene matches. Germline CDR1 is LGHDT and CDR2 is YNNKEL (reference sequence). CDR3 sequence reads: CASSPNQLQGKSEQYF. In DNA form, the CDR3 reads TGTGCCAGCAGCCCGAACCAGCTACAGGGGAAGTCCGAGCAGTACTTC.